This T cell receptor (beta chain) is drawn from a study of CD8+ T cells in alopecia areata. CDR3 length: 15 amino acids. V shed 5 bases and J 3 bases; nucleotides not matched to a gene: 7. From germline, CDR1 is PRHDT and CDR2 FYEKMQ (reference sequence). Treatment defined: oral pan-JAK inhibitor, 5-10 mg twice daily. CD4+ and CD8+ T cells were sorted from PBMCs stained for CD3, CD4 and CD8. Investigators isolated RNA and reverse transcribed it into cDNA to act as the sequencing template. Here immunoSEQ multiplex PCR was the method, and the copy in TCRdb shows in-frame clones only, minus some. The data show approximately 210,000 clones, with around three fifths seen just once and roughly 4.2% held by the top ten. This clone has just a few counts.

The chain is built from TRBV13 and TRBJ2-1, with 7 bases that match TRBD2. This clonotype originated in a human donor with alopecia areata. The material sequenced was CD4+ T cells sorted from blood, taken at week 4, from a patient treated with tofacitinib. The CDR3 bases are TGTGCCAGCAGCGAGACTAGCCGGAACTACAATGAGCAGTTCTTC. Encoded protein: CASSETSRNYNEQFF.